The rows below give T cell receptor beta chains drawn from one sample of a study of shared clonotypes between healthy human individuals. Repertoires were generated with immunoSEQ multiplex PCR, while TCRdb's copy carries only in-frame clones and drops some. This sample carries over a million clones, approximately 97% of them seen once, and the ten largest clones take approximately 1.1%. Material: naive CD4+ T cells sorted from blood. These receptors were obtained from a man aged 25-45 years in good health. The CDR3 runs from the conserved cysteine through the conserved F or W. The order of the fields is D gene, J gene, clone size, V gene, CDR3 DNA, CDR3 protein. The D gene is left open where the match is weak. Not every row has a clone size; where given, it reads once, few, many or a size class.

D gene: -; J gene: TRBJ2-2; clone size: -; V gene: TRBV7-9; CDR3 DNA: TGTGCCAGTTTCGACTATACGAACACCGGGGAGCTGTTTTTT; CDR3 protein: CASFDYTNTGELFF
D gene: -; J gene: TRBJ2-1; clone size: -; V gene: TRBV5-5; CDR3 DNA: TGTGCCAGCAGCCCTCGACTGGCGAGAGCCTACAATGAGCAGTTCTTC; CDR3 protein: CASSPRLARAYNEQFF
D gene: -; J gene: TRBJ1-5; clone size: once; V gene: TRBV27; CDR3 DNA: TGTGCCAGCAGTTCACTTCCAAATCAGCCCCAGCATTTT; CDR3 protein: CASSSLPNQPQHF
D gene: -; J gene: TRBJ2-5; clone size: -; V gene: TRBV12-5; CDR3 DNA: TGTGCTAGTGGGCCTTCAGGGGACCAAGAGACCCAGTACTTC; CDR3 protein: CASGPSGDQETQYF
D gene: -; J gene: TRBJ2-7; clone size: few; V gene: TRBV27; CDR3 DNA: TGTGCCAGCAGCTTAACGGGGTACGAGCAGTACTTC; CDR3 protein: CASSLTGYEQYF
D gene: -; J gene: TRBJ1-2; clone size: -; V gene: TRBV5-6; CDR3 DNA: TGTGCCAGCAGCTTGGGTGGGGGGCGAGACTATGGCTACACCTTC; CDR3 protein: CASSLGGGRDYGYTF
D gene: -; J gene: TRBJ2-7; clone size: -; V gene: TRBV18; CDR3 DNA: TGTGCCAGCTCACTCCAGGGACGATCCTACGAGCAGTACTTC; CDR3 protein: CASSLQGRSYEQYF
D gene: -; J gene: TRBJ2-7; clone size: -; V gene: TRBV6-5; CDR3 DNA: TGTGCCAGCAGTTACTCGATCATCGCACAGACCTACGAGCAGTACTTC; CDR3 protein: CASSYSIIAQTYEQYF
D gene: TRBD1; J gene: TRBJ1-1; clone size: -; V gene: TRBV27; CDR3 DNA: TGTGCCAGCAGTCCCCGGGACAGGCAGCAGGCTTTCTTT; CDR3 protein: CASSPRDRQQAFF
D gene: -; J gene: TRBJ2-7; clone size: -; V gene: TRBV28; CDR3 DNA: TGTGCCAGCAGTTTATCAGGCCTCTACGAGCAGTACTTC; CDR3 protein: CASSLSGLYEQYF
D gene: -; J gene: TRBJ2-1; clone size: -; V gene: TRBV5-6; CDR3 DNA: TGTGCCAGCAGGTATTTGCTAGAGGGCAATGAGCAGTTCTTC; CDR3 protein: CASRYLLEGNEQFF
D gene: -; J gene: TRBJ2-2; clone size: -; V gene: TRBV6-5; CDR3 DNA: TGTGCCAGCAGACCGCGGGGAGGATCCGGGGAGCTGTTTTTT; CDR3 protein: CASRPRGGSGELFF
D gene: -; J gene: TRBJ2-2; clone size: -; V gene: TRBV19; CDR3 DNA: TGTGCCAGTAGGAAACTAGGCCAGGACACCGGGGAGCTGTTTTTT; CDR3 protein: CASRKLGQDTGELFF
D gene: -; J gene: TRBJ2-1; clone size: -; V gene: TRBV6-6; CDR3 DNA: TGTGCCAGCAGTTACCCCGTTGGCCAGGGGAACAATGAGCAGTTCTTC; CDR3 protein: CASSYPVGQGNNEQFF
D gene: TRBD1; J gene: TRBJ2-6; clone size: -; V gene: TRBV28; CDR3 DNA: TGTGCCAGCTCTACAGGGGTAGGGGCCAACGTCCTGACTTTC; CDR3 protein: CASSTGVGANVLTF
D gene: -; J gene: TRBJ2-2; clone size: -; V gene: TRBV2; CDR3 DNA: TGTGCCAGCAGCCCGTCACACACCGGGGAGCTGTTTTTT; CDR3 protein: CASSPSHTGELFF
D gene: TRBD2; J gene: TRBJ2-1; clone size: -; V gene: TRBV30; CDR3 DNA: TGTGCCTGGAGTCGGAACGGGAGGGCCAACAATGAGCAGTTCTTC; CDR3 protein: CAWSRNGRANNEQFF
D gene: TRBD2; J gene: TRBJ2-7; clone size: -; V gene: TRBV10-3; CDR3 DNA: TGTGCCATCGGACCCTCGAGGGCGGGAGCTTACGAGCAGTACTTC; CDR3 protein: CAIGPSRAGAYEQYF
D gene: -; J gene: TRBJ1-4; clone size: -; V gene: TRBV4-1; CDR3 DNA: TGCGCCAGCAGCCAAGGCGACGGTGGGGGTGAAAAACTGTTTTTT; CDR3 protein: CASSQGDGGGEKLFF
D gene: TRBD1; J gene: TRBJ2-2; clone size: -; V gene: TRBV11-2; CDR3 DNA: TGTGCCAGCAGCCCCCGGCGGGGACAGGGATCGAACACCGGGGAGCTGTTTTTT; CDR3 protein: CASSPRRGQGSNTGELFF
D gene: TRBD1; J gene: TRBJ1-4; clone size: -; V gene: TRBV29-1; CDR3 DNA: TGCAGCGTCGGACAGGGGGTAACTAATGAAAAACTGTTTTTT; CDR3 protein: CSVGQGVTNEKLFF
D gene: -; J gene: TRBJ1-1; clone size: -; V gene: TRBV9; CDR3 DNA: TGTGCCAGCAGCGTAGAAAGAGACACTGAAGCTTTCTTT; CDR3 protein: CASSVERDTEAFF
D gene: -; J gene: TRBJ2-7; clone size: -; V gene: TRBV11-2; CDR3 DNA: TGTGCCAGCAGCTTAGAAAGAATGTTCTACGAGCAGTACTTC; CDR3 protein: CASSLERMFYEQYF
D gene: -; J gene: TRBJ2-4; clone size: -; V gene: TRBV29-1; CDR3 DNA: TGCAGCGTCAGCCCCACAGGGAAAAACATTCAGTACTTC; CDR3 protein: CSVSPTGKNIQYF
D gene: TRBD1; J gene: TRBJ1-2; clone size: -; V gene: TRBV6-5; CDR3 DNA: TGTGCCAGCAGTTACCTGGGACAGGGAGTCTATGGCTACACCTTC; CDR3 protein: CASSYLGQGVYGYTF
D gene: -; J gene: TRBJ2-5; clone size: -; V gene: TRBV9; CDR3 DNA: TGTGCCAGCAGCGTAGGGGTTGCGGGGTTGCAGACCCAGTACTTC; CDR3 protein: CASSVGVAGLQTQYF
D gene: -; J gene: TRBJ1-2; clone size: -; V gene: TRBV14; CDR3 DNA: TGTGCCAGCAGCCGCCAGGGGCGCACGGACTATGGCTACACCTTC; CDR3 protein: CASSRQGRTDYGYTF
D gene: TRBD1; J gene: TRBJ2-3; clone size: -; V gene: TRBV4-3; CDR3 DNA: TGCGCCAGCAGCCAGGGATTAAACAGGGGGGATACGCAGTATTTT; CDR3 protein: CASSQGLNRGDTQYF
D gene: -; J gene: TRBJ2-1; clone size: -; V gene: TRBV21-1; CDR3 DNA: TGTGCCAGCAGCAAAGCGGGACTCAGATACAATGAGCAGTTCTTC; CDR3 protein: CASSKAGLRYNEQFF
D gene: -; J gene: TRBJ2-4; clone size: -; V gene: TRBV21-1; CDR3 DNA: TGTGCCAGCAGCAATCTACGACAGGAACCAAAAAACATTCAGTACTTC; CDR3 protein: CASSNLRQEPKNIQYF
D gene: TRBD2; J gene: TRBJ2-1; clone size: -; V gene: TRBV7-8; CDR3 DNA: TGTGCCAGCAGCTTAGGGACTAGCGGGAGTTGGCCCTACAATGAGCAGTTCTTC; CDR3 protein: CASSLGTSGSWPYNEQFF
D gene: -; J gene: TRBJ1-2; clone size: -; V gene: TRBV5-1; CDR3 DNA: TGCGCCAGCAGCGGGGGCCGCGGCCACTATGGCTACACCTTC; CDR3 protein: CASSGGRGHYGYTF
D gene: TRBD2; J gene: TRBJ2-7; clone size: -; V gene: TRBV9; CDR3 DNA: TGTGCCAGCAGCGTAGGCGCGGGGGGAATCGGTTACGAGCAGTACTTC; CDR3 protein: CASSVGAGGIGYEQYF
D gene: -; J gene: TRBJ2-7; clone size: -; V gene: TRBV2; CDR3 DNA: TGTGCCAGCCACAGGATCTCCTACGAGCAGTACTTC; CDR3 protein: CASHRISYEQYF
D gene: -; J gene: TRBJ1-5; clone size: -; V gene: TRBV6-5; CDR3 DNA: TGTGCCAGCAGTTACTCGATCAGGGACGGTCAGCCCCAGCATTTT; CDR3 protein: CASSYSIRDGQPQHF
D gene: -; J gene: TRBJ2-6; clone size: -; V gene: TRBV19; CDR3 DNA: TGTGCCAGTAGTCGGGGTAGGTTTCCTGGGGCCAACGTCCTGACTTTC; CDR3 protein: CASSRGRFPGANVLTF
D gene: -; J gene: TRBJ2-3; clone size: once; V gene: TRBV10-1; CDR3 DNA: TGCGCCAGCAGTGAGTCGAAACTAGCTGAACGTCGAGGCACAGATACGCAGTATTTT; CDR3 protein: CASSESKLAERRGTDTQYF
D gene: -; J gene: TRBJ2-7; clone size: -; V gene: TRBV5-1; CDR3 DNA: TGCGCCAGCAGCTCGACGGTCCGGGACATTGGTAGTGGGCAGTACTTC; CDR3 protein: CASSSTVRDIGSGQYF
D gene: -; J gene: TRBJ2-7; clone size: -; V gene: TRBV7-2; CDR3 DNA: TGTGCCAGCAGCTTACCGGGAGAGGAATACGAGCAGTACTTC; CDR3 protein: CASSLPGEEYEQYF
D gene: -; J gene: TRBJ1-2; clone size: -; V gene: TRBV14; CDR3 DNA: TGTGCCAGCAGCCAAGGGTGGTTCGAGGGACTATATGGCTACACCTTC; CDR3 protein: CASSQGWFEGLYGYTF
D gene: -; J gene: TRBJ2-3; clone size: -; V gene: TRBV5-1; CDR3 DNA: TGCGCCTCCTATCTGCTAGGCGATGCAGATACGCAGTATTTT; CDR3 protein: CASYLLGDADTQYF
D gene: TRBD1; J gene: TRBJ1-1; clone size: -; V gene: TRBV6-1; CDR3 DNA: TGTGCCAGCAGTGAAGGACAGGGATTCACTGAAGCTTTCTTT; CDR3 protein: CASSEGQGFTEAFF
D gene: -; J gene: TRBJ1-2; clone size: once; V gene: TRBV30; CDR3 DNA: TGTGCCTGGGGCCCCGGGGGACACGGCTACACCTTC; CDR3 protein: CAWGPGGHGYTF
D gene: -; J gene: TRBJ2-7; clone size: -; V gene: TRBV14; CDR3 DNA: TGTGCCAGCAGCCAAGGACGGAGCGAGCAGTACTTC; CDR3 protein: CASSQGRSEQYF
D gene: -; J gene: TRBJ2-7; clone size: -; V gene: TRBV5-5; CDR3 DNA: TGTGCCAGCAGCTCGAGGACAGTCTCCTACGAGCAGTACTTC; CDR3 protein: CASSSRTVSYEQYF
D gene: -; J gene: TRBJ2-3; clone size: -; V gene: TRBV7-9; CDR3 DNA: TGTGCCAGCAGCTTAGCACGGATCACAGATACGCAGTATTTT; CDR3 protein: CASSLARITDTQYF
D gene: -; J gene: TRBJ2-3; clone size: -; V gene: TRBV11-2; CDR3 DNA: TGTGCCAGCAGCTTGGGAGGACAGGGCACAGATACGCAGTATTTT; CDR3 protein: CASSLGGQGTDTQYF
D gene: -; J gene: TRBJ2-7; clone size: -; V gene: TRBV11-2; CDR3 DNA: TGTGCCAGCAGCTTAGAGCGGGCACCAGCGCGCCGGGAGGAGCAGTACTTC; CDR3 protein: CASSLERAPARREEQYF
D gene: -; J gene: TRBJ2-6; clone size: once; V gene: TRBV6-6; CDR3 DNA: TGTGCCAGCAGTTACTCGACTGGGGCCAACGTCCTGACTTTC; CDR3 protein: CASSYSTGANVLTF
D gene: -; J gene: TRBJ1-1; clone size: -; V gene: TRBV10-1; CDR3 DNA: TGCGCCAGCAGTGAGATGAGGTGGACTGAAGCTTTCTTT; CDR3 protein: CASSEMRWTEAFF
D gene: -; J gene: TRBJ2-7; clone size: -; V gene: TRBV29-1; CDR3 DNA: TGCAGCGTTGAAGAATGGAGGGCGAAATCCTACGAGCAGTACTTC; CDR3 protein: CSVEEWRAKSYEQYF
D gene: -; J gene: TRBJ2-5; clone size: -; V gene: TRBV11-2; CDR3 DNA: TGTGCCAGCACCCAACCCGGGGAGACCCAGTACTTC; CDR3 protein: CASTQPGETQYF
D gene: TRBD2; J gene: TRBJ2-5; clone size: -; V gene: TRBV5-1; CDR3 DNA: TGCGCCAGCAGCACGTCCAACTCCGGGACTAGCGGGTCCCGGGAGACCCAGTACTTC; CDR3 protein: CASSTSNSGTSGSRETQYF
D gene: -; J gene: TRBJ2-1; clone size: -; V gene: TRBV27; CDR3 DNA: TGTGCCAGCACATATAGCGGAAAGACCTACAATGAGCAGTTCTTC; CDR3 protein: CASTYSGKTYNEQFF
D gene: -; J gene: TRBJ2-5; clone size: once; V gene: TRBV5-1; CDR3 DNA: TGCGCCAGCAGCGTCGATGAGACCCAGTACTTC; CDR3 protein: CASSVDETQYF
D gene: -; J gene: TRBJ2-1; clone size: -; V gene: TRBV2; CDR3 DNA: TGTGCCAGCACTAGGGCGCGGGAAAATGAGCAGTTCTTC; CDR3 protein: CASTRARENEQFF